This entry lists 25 T cell receptor beta chains sequenced from one sample in a study of blood T cells in healthy people across ages (dated by TCRdb to 2015 to 2017). Library method: 5' RACE. This sample was sequenced with an Illumina HiSeq 2500. A second PCR of roughly 6 to 11 cycles was run with a J-beta primer mix and a sample-barcoded 5' primer. TCRdb reworked the public reads: Q25 trimming with fastp, MiXCR clone assembly, productive beta chains retained. Duplicate CDR3 protein sequences are folded into a single record with the most common DNA and genes. The sample includes fewer than 2,000,000 distinct CDR3 sequences, with about 31% observed a single time. The ten largest clonotypes hold around 11% of the sample. The sequenced sample was blood. The source is a woman aged 25 to 39 in good health.

V is TRBV9 and J is TRBJ2-3; 12 nucleotides align to TRBD2. V was pared by 2 bases and J by 7 bases, with 8 bases of the junction left unmatched. The CDR3 loop spans 16 amino acids. Per germline, CDR1 SGDLS and CDR2 YYNGEE. The CDR3 sequence: CASSVTSGRSLNTQYF. CDR3 DNA sequence: TGTGCCAGCAGCGTTACTAGCGGGAGGAGCCTAAATACGCAGTATTTT.

The chain has TRBV6-1 and TRBJ2-7; no reliable D call. Germline V gene data show CDR1 as MNHNS and CDR2 as SASEGT. CDR3 length: 14 residues. V shed 4 bases and J shed 2 bases, with 12 bases lying between them. CDR3 coding DNA: TGTGCCAGCAGTGGGTGGACGTTCCCCTACGAGCAGTACTTC. It specifies CASSGWTFPYEQYF.

V is TRBV11-3 and J is TRBJ2-1; no clear D gene. The CDR3 runs to 13 residues. Trimming pared 7 bases from V and 6 bases from J, leaving 13 bases between. In germline, CDR1 is SGHNT, CDR2 YENEEA. The CDR3 is CASTNRASNEQFF. CDR3 sequence (DNA): TGTGCCAGCACCAATCGGGCTAGCAATGAGCAGTTCTTC.

This clonotype was seen only a few times. J is TRBJ1-2 and V is TRBV29-1; D gene uncertain. CDR1 SQVTM and CDR2 ANQGSEA come from the germline V gene. The CDR3 extends over 15 amino acids. The V and J ends lost 3 bases and 1 base respectively, with 15 bases between them. CDR3 sequence reads: CSVEEWLRDNYGYTF. In DNA form, the CDR3 reads TGCAGCGTTGAGGAATGGCTTCGGGATAACTATGGCTACACCTTC. The full variable domain, rest sourced from reference TRBV29-1 and TRBJ1-2, is SAVISQKPSRDICQRGTSLTIQCQVDSQVTMMFWYRQQPGQSLTLIATANQGSEATYESGFVIDKFPISRPNLTFSTLTVSNMSPEDSSIYLCSVEEWLRDNYGYTFGSGTRLTVV.

In this sample, this clonotype turned up a few times. The chain is built from TRBV4-1 and TRBJ1-5, with unresolved D. Germline CDR1 and CDR2: MGHRA and YSYEKL. Trimming cost V 6 bases and J 0 bases, with 18 bases left between them. The CDR3 loop spans 17 amino acids. The DNA for the CDR3 is TGCGCCAGCAGTCCAAGACTGGCACCCTATAGCAATCAGCCCCAGCATTTT. Protein: CASSPRLAPYSNQPQHF.

This clonotype was recorded a few times. The chain recombines TRBV14 with TRBJ2-1, with a tentative D call TRBD1 (6 bases). The V end was cut by 3 bases, the J end by 8 bases, with 17 bases between. Germline-derived CDR1 and CDR2 are SGHDN and FVKESK. The CDR3 is 15 residues long. CDR3 region: CASSHLDRSSDEQFF. CDR3 bases: TGTGCCAGCAGCCATCTTGACAGGTCAAGCGATGAGCAGTTCTTC.

The chain has TRBV10-3 and TRBJ2-7, with 10 bases identical to TRBD1. This CDR3 region has 16 residues. The germline V gene encodes CDR1 ENHRY and CDR2 SYGVKD. Trimming removed 0 bases from V and 5 bases from J; junction bases left unmatched: 7. For the CDR3, the DNA is TGTGCCATCAGTGAGTCCTTTAGGGACAGGGGCCACGAGCAGTACTTC. It encodes CAISESFRDRGHEQYF.

The V call is TRBV10-2, the J call TRBJ2-5; D unclear. Looked up from germline, CDR1 is WSHSY and CDR2 is SAAADI. The germline V and J ends were trimmed by 4 bases and 13 bases, with 22 bases remaining between them. This CDR3 spans 14 amino acids. CDR3 amino acids: CASSGGSLTSSVYF. In DNA form, the CDR3 reads TGCGCCAGCAGTGGAGGCAGCCTTACGAGTTCTGTGTACTTC.

This clonotype has only a few counts. At one end the junction does not follow the germline gene, possibly because of a read error. The chain uses TRBV12-3 or TRBV12-4 and TRBJ2-6; TRBD1 might be the D (6 bases). This CDR3 has 15 residues. In nucleotides, the CDR3 is TGTACCAGCAGAAAGGACAGCTCTGGGGCCAACGTCCTGACTTTC. Its translation is CTSRKDSSGANVLTF.

There are many counts of this clonotype. The chain employs TRBV4-1 and TRBJ2-7; 8 nucleotides line up with TRBD2. The trim removed 1 base at V and 4 bases at J, leaving 15 bases unmatched. The CDR3 sequence is 18 residues long. CDR1 and CDR2 from the germline V gene are MGHRA and YSYEKL. This CDR3 reads CASSQGDRIGRASYEQYF. As DNA, the CDR3 is TGCGCCAGCAGCCAAGGAGATAGAATCGGGAGGGCCTCGTACGAGCAGTACTTC.

In its sample, this clonotype was seen a few times. The rearrangement links TRBV2 to TRBJ2-7; D is possibly TRBD1 or TRBD2 (5 bases each). Trimming shortened V by 3 bases and J by 9 bases, and 12 bases separated the two germline ends. CDR1 and CDR2 from the germline V gene are SNHLY and FYNNEI. This CDR3 contains 12 residues. The CDR3 coding sequence is TGTGCCAGCAGTGAGGGACGATGGGGGCAGTACTTC. The encoded protein is CASSEGRWGQYF.

The chain joins TRBV20-1 to TRBJ1-1; no clear D. Trimming left V 1 base short and J 4 bases short, with 13 bases between. CDR1 is DFQATT, CDR2 SNEGSKA, per germline (reference sequence). This CDR3 comprises 14 residues. The CDR3: CSARAKENVTEAFF. In DNA form, the CDR3 reads TGCAGTGCTAGAGCTAAGGAGAACGTCACTGAAGCTTTCTTT.

The chain uses TRBV28 and TRBJ1-2; D not certain. From germline, CDR1 is MDHEN and CDR2 SYDVKM. V lost 5 bases and J 6 bases, leaving 13 bases between the germline ends. The CDR3 totals 13 residues. CDR3: CASSPEVGHGYTF. The CDR3 DNA reads as TGTGCCAGCAGTCCCGAGGTTGGGCATGGCTACACCTTC.

The table lists this clonotype with a few counts. This chain uses TRBV20-1 with TRBJ2-1, with 8 positions matching TRBD2. Germline V CDR1 and CDR2: DFQATT, SNEGSKA (reference sequence). J was trimmed by 4 bases and V by 5 bases; bases with no gene match: 7. CDR3 length: 14 amino acids. The CDR3 region is CSARSGDAYNEQFF. Written as DNA, the CDR3 is TGCAGTGCTCGTAGCGGGGACGCATACAATGAGCAGTTCTTC.

This clonotype was picked up a small number of times. The rearrangement links TRBV11-2 to TRBJ1-1; no firm D call. Trimming removed 4 bases from V and 3 bases from J, with 9 bases in between. The V gene's germline CDR1 is SGHAT and CDR2 FQNNGV. The CDR3 loop spans 13 amino acids. CDR3 in amino acids: CASSWELHTEAFF. The CDR3 DNA reads TGTGCCAGCAGCTGGGAGCTCCACACTGAAGCTTTCTTT.

The CDR3 sequence is CASSVGAGTNQPQHF. The DNA for the CDR3 is TGTGCCAGCAGCGTAGGGGCAGGAACTAATCAGCCCCAGCATTTT. This chain connects TRBV9 to TRBJ1-5, with D hard to call. This CDR3 region has 15 residues. Germline assignment: CDR1 SGDLS and CDR2 YYNGEE. With 0 bases removed from V and 4 bases from J, the gap between germline ends came to 11 bases.

With respect to this clonotype: A much larger clone lies one base from this, so it may be a read error. The V call is TRBV5-1, the J call TRBJ2-5, with TRBD2 as a possible D gene (5 bases). CDR3 length equals 14 residues. Between the trimmed V and J ends, which lost 0 bases and 6 bases, there was a span of 12 bases. Per the germline V gene, CDR1 is SGHRS and CDR2 is YFSETQ. The CDR3 DNA reads TGCGCCAGCAGCTTGGACCGGGTCGGGAAGACCCAGTACTTC. Translation: CASSLDRVGKTQYF.

The genes are TRBV27 and TRBJ2-3; 12 bases align to TRBD2. V lost 4 bases to trimming and J lost 5 bases; unmatched junction nucleotides: 10. CDR3 length: 17 residues. The germline V gene encodes CDR1 MNHEY and CDR2 SMNVEV (reference sequence). CDR3: CASSSPRLAGERDTQYF. CDR3 in DNA: TGTGCCAGCAGTTCACCAAGACTAGCGGGAGAGAGAGATACGCAGTATTTT.

This rearrangement joins TRBV28 to TRBJ2-1, with 14 nucleotides matching TRBD2. The CDR3 covers 18 residues. Germline trimming cut 5 bases from V and 7 bases from J; bases unmatched to any gene: 13. The germline gives CDR1 MDHEN, CDR2 SYDVKM. CDR3 sequence: CASSPLTSGRVNRNEQFF. The CDR3 nucleotides read TGTGCCAGCAGTCCACTGACTAGCGGGAGGGTAAACAGGAATGAGCAGTTCTTC.

The chain employs TRBV4-2 and TRBJ2-5; no clear D gene. Trimming shortened V by 2 bases and J by 0 bases, and 7 bases separated the two germline ends. This CDR3 spans 14 amino acids. In germline, CDR1 is LGHNA, CDR2 YNFKEQ. The CDR3 region is CASSQRPDQETQYF. The DNA for the CDR3 is TGTGCCAGCAGCCAAAGGCCAGACCAAGAGACCCAGTACTTC.

This clonotype has just a few counts. V gene TRBV2 combines with J gene TRBJ2-7, with D possibly TRBD2 on 5 matching bases. The CDR3 extends over 12 amino acids. Trimming took 8 bases from V and 3 from J, leaving 11 bases between them. The germline gives CDR1 SNHLY, CDR2 FYNNEI. The CDR3: CASGLWDYEQYF. The CDR3 DNA is TGTGCCAGCGGACTTTGGGACTACGAGCAGTACTTC. Combining the CDR3 with reference TRBV2 and TRBJ2-7 gives the whole variable domain EPEVTQTPSHQVTQMGQEVILRCVPISNHLYFYWYRQILGQKVEFLVSFYNNEISEKSEIFDDQFSVERPDGSNFTLKIRSTKLEDSAMYFCASGLWDYEQYFGPGTRLTVT.

The CDR3 here is CASRGAPIGGNTIYF. CDR3 coding DNA: TGTGCCAGCAGGGGGGCGCCTATAGGTGGAAACACCATATATTTT. The V and J genes are TRBV6-1 and TRBJ1-3; a weak D match, TRBD1 (6 bases). This CDR3 region has 15 residues. V shed 6 bases and J shed 3 bases, with 15 bases lying between them. The germline gives CDR1 MNHNS, CDR2 SASEGT.

This clonotype has just a few counts. V usage is TRBV3-1 and J usage is TRBJ2-7; D is possibly TRBD1 (6 bases). This CDR3 region has 15 residues. Trimming took 4 bases from V and 3 from J, leaving 16 bases between them. Looked up from germline, CDR1 is LGHDT and CDR2 is YNNKEL (reference sequence). The CDR3 is CASSPRRQALYEQYF. The CDR3 DNA reads as TGTGCCAGCAGCCCGAGAAGACAGGCGCTCTACGAGCAGTACTTC.

The rearrangement uses TRBV20-1 and TRBJ2-7, with D unclear. Germline V gene data show CDR1 as DFQATT and CDR2 as SNEGSKA (reference sequence). CDR3 length equals 14 residues. Trimming left V 0 bases short and J 6 bases short, with 15 bases between. CDR3 amino acids: CSARDRPTAVEQYF. The CDR3 DNA reads TGCAGTGCTAGAGACCGCCCCACCGCCGTCGAGCAGTACTTC.

CDR3 in amino acids: CASSFPDRGVPEAFF. CDR3 in DNA: TGTGCCAGCAGCTTTCCGGACAGGGGTGTTCCTGAAGCTTTCTTT. The chain has TRBV7-9 and TRBJ1-1, with 9 bases that match TRBD1. Germline loops: CDR1 SEHNR, CDR2 FQNEAQ (reference sequence). J lost 6 bases, V lost 3 bases, and 8 bases had no gene match. This CDR3 is 15 amino acids long.